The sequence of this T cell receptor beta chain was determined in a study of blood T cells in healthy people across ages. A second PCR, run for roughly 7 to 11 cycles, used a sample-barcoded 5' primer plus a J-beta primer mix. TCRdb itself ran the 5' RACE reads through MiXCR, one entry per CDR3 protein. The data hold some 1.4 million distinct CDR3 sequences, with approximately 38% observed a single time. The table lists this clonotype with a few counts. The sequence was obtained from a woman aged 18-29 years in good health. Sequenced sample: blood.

The DNA for the CDR3 is TGTGCCACCAGTGATTTGGAAGGGTCGGGCACAGATACGCAGTATTTT. Its protein is CATSDLEGSGTDTQYF. The chain links TRBV24-1 to TRBJ2-3; D is unclear. The CDR3 contains 16 residues. Germline V gives CDR1 KGHDR, CDR2 SFDVKD. The V end was cut by 0 bases, the J end by 1 base, with 10 bases between.